This is a list of T cell receptor beta chains from one sample in a study of blood T cell repertoires in COVID-19. Assay used: immunoSEQ multiplex PCR; TCRdb lists only in-frame clones, some missing. The sample holds about 240,000 clones, around 87% seen once. The sample consisted of peripheral blood. The origin of the receptors is a man aged 55 to 69 who had recovered from COVID-19. Both conserved end residues are part of each CDR3. A D gene is named only where the DNA matches it firmly. Some rows have no size entry. The others give once, few or many, or a class for an expanded clone.

TRBJ1-2 | TRBV10-3 | . | . | CATTGVSYGYTF | TGTGCCACCACGGGGGTATCCTATGGCTACACCTTC
TRBJ2-1 | TRBV7-6 | . | TRBD2 | CASSLERGNEQFF | TGTGCCAGCAGCTTAGAGCGGGGGAATGAGCAGTTCTTC
TRBJ1-3 | TRBV6-1 | . | . | CASSEYGLSGNTIYF | TGTGCCAGCAGTGAATATGGACTTTCTGGAAACACCATATATTTT
TRBJ1-2 | TRBV6-5 | . | . | CASSTTGYGYTF | TGTGCCAGCAGTACGACGGGCTATGGCTACACCTTC
TRBJ2-3 | TRBV2 | . | TRBD2 | CASRTSRDTQYF | TGTGCCAGCCGGACTAGCCGAGATACGCAGTATTTT
TRBJ2-3 | TRBV30 | . | TRBD1 | CAWEDSGQPSTDTQYF | TGTGCCTGGGAGGATTCGGGACAGCCTAGCACAGATACGCAGTATTTT
TRBJ2-3 | TRBV24-1 | . | TRBD1 | CATSALVVGQGLSDTQYF | TGTGCCACCAGTGCCTTGGTTGTGGGACAGGGGTTGTCAGATACGCAGTATTTT
TRBJ2-3 | TRBV9 | . | TRBD1 | CASSPPGTGGGTDTQYF | TGTGCCAGCAGCCCACCTGGGACAGGGGGAGGCACAGATACGCAGTATTTT
TRBJ2-7 | TRBV7-2 | . | . | CASSALVEKEQYF | TGTGCCAGCAGCGCATTAGTCGAGAAGGAGCAGTACTTC
TRBJ2-2 | TRBV18 | once | TRBD2 | CASSPIAGGDTNTGELFF | TGTGCCAGCTCACCAATAGCGGGGGGCGATACGAACACCGGGGAGCTGTTTTTT
TRBJ2-3 | TRBV30 | . | . | CAWSVQVPGGRPDTQYF | TGTGCCTGGAGTGTACAGGTGCCGGGGGGCAGGCCAGATACGCAGTATTTT
TRBJ2-1 | TRBV6-1 | . | TRBD2 | CASSEGSSGGTLQFF | TGTGCCAGCAGTGAAGGGAGTAGCGGGGGGACTTTGCAGTTCTTC
TRBJ1-2 | TRBV12-5 | . | . | CASGLPGGLPNYGYTF | TGTGCTAGTGGTTTGCCCGGCGGTTTGCCTAACTATGGCTACACCTTC
TRBJ1-5 | TRBV28 | . | . | CASSLEPGDYNQPQHF | TGTGCCAGCAGTTTAGAACCAGGGGATTACAATCAGCCCCAGCATTTT
TRBJ2-3 | TRBV11-2 | . | TRBD2 | CASSLLAGGRGDTQYF | TGTGCCAGCAGCCTACTAGCGGGGGGGCGTGGAGATACGCAGTATTTT
TRBJ1-5 | TRBV27 | . | TRBD1 | CASSGQVYQPQHF | TGTGCCAGCAGCGGACAGGTTTATCAGCCCCAGCATTTT
TRBJ2-2 | TRBV3-1/TRBV3-2 | once | TRBD2 | CASRETSGGLAGELFF | TGTGCCAGCAGGGAGACTAGCGGGGGGCTGGCCGGGGAGCTGTTTTTT
TRBJ1-4 | TRBV15 | . | TRBD1 | CATSRGQAFNEKLFF | TGTGCCACCAGCAGGGGACAGGCCTTTAATGAAAAACTGTTTTTT
TRBJ1-1 | TRBV30 | . | TRBD1 | CAYGTGNTEAFF | TGTGCCTACGGGACAGGGAACACTGAAGCTTTCTTT
TRBJ1-2 | TRBV5-1 | . | . | CASRLGGGALGYTF | TGCGCCAGCAGGCTGGGCGGGGGGGCGCTTGGCTACACCTTC
TRBJ1-5 | TRBV10-3 | . | . | CAISESPGAGQPQHF | TGTGCCATCAGTGAGTCGCCCGGGGCGGGACAGCCCCAGCATTTT
TRBJ1-3 | TRBV6-5 | few | TRBD1 | CASSYDPQGAGNTIYF | TGTGCCAGCAGTTACGACCCACAGGGGGCTGGAAACACCATATATTTT
TRBJ2-4 | TRBV29-1 | few | . | CSVEARETKNIQYF | TGCAGCGTTGAGGCACGGGAGACCAAAAACATTCAGTACTTC
TRBJ1-6 | TRBV19 | once | TRBD1 | CASSIEGQAGNSPLHF | TGTGCCAGTAGTATAGAGGGACAGGCGGGCAATTCACCCCTCCACTTT
TRBJ2-5 | TRBV7-6 | . | . | CASSPRGASRGETQYF | TGTGCCAGCAGCCCCAGGGGGGCTAGTAGAGGAGAGACCCAGTACTTC
TRBJ2-2 | TRBV9 | . | . | CASSVEQGNTGELFF | TGTGCCAGCAGCGTAGAACAGGGAAACACCGGGGAGCTGTTTTTT
TRBJ2-3 | TRBV3-1/TRBV3-2 | . | . | CASSQLPFGGGTGTQYF | TGTGCCAGCAGCCAACTGCCCTTCGGGGGAGGCACGGGCACGCAGTATTTT
TRBJ2-7 | TRBV15 | once | TRBD2 | CATSRLSSGEQYF | TGTGCCACCAGCAGATTGTCTAGCGGTGAGCAGTACTTC
TRBJ1-1 | TRBV7-2 | once | . | CASSSRGGNTEAFF | TGTGCCAGCAGCTCCCGGGGTGGGAACACTGAAGCTTTCTTT
TRBJ2-3 | TRBV4-1 | . | TRBD2 | CASSSLAGGTQYF | TGCGCCAGCAGCTCCTTAGCGGGGGGGACGCAGTATTTT
TRBJ1-1 | TRBV20-1 | few | . | CSASSQRLTLAEAFF | TGCAGTGCTAGTTCACAACGACTTACCCTCGCTGAAGCTTTCTTT
TRBJ2-7 | TRBV5-1 | once | TRBD2 | CASSPRGAGGSYEQYF | TGCGCCAGCAGCCCCCGGGGAGCGGGGGGCTCCTACGAGCAGTACTTC
TRBJ1-5 | TRBV18 | . | . | CASSADRNQPQHF | TGTGCCAGCTCAGCCGACAGGAATCAGCCCCAGCATTTT
TRBJ1-5 | TRBV19 | . | TRBD1 | CASHLNRGNQPQHF | TGTGCCAGCCATTTAAACAGGGGAAATCAGCCCCAGCATTTT
TRBJ1-2 | TRBV7-9 | . | TRBD1 | CASRRTGVGGYTF | TGTGCCAGCAGGCGAACAGGGGTCGGCGGCTACACCTTC
TRBJ2-1 | TRBV19 | . | . | CASKRGGSYNEQFF | TGTGCCAGTAAAAGGGGGGGCTCCTACAATGAGCAGTTCTTC
TRBJ2-2 | TRBV6-1 | . | TRBD2 | CASSGQRGGLTGELFF | TGTGCCAGCAGTGGGCAGCGGGGGGGCCTCACCGGGGAGCTGTTTTTT
TRBJ2-1 | TRBV24-1 | . | . | CATRTSASNEQFF | TGTGCCACCAGAACTAGTGCTTCCAACGAGCAGTTCTTC
TRBJ2-3 | TRBV24-1 | . | . | CATSPSYGQFTDTQYF | TGTGCCACCAGCCCCTCCTACGGACAGTTCACAGATACGCAGTATTTT
TRBJ1-5 | TRBV2 | . | . | CASSDGTISNQPQHF | TGTGCCAGCAGTGATGGCACTATTAGCAATCAGCCCCAGCATTTT
TRBJ1-2 | TRBV6-2/TRBV6-3 | . | TRBD1 | CASSRTGTGNYGYTF | TGTGCCAGCAGTCGAACCGGGACAGGGAACTATGGCTACACCTTC
TRBJ1-6 | TRBV5-1 | . | TRBD1 | CASSVGQNNSPLHF | TGCGCCAGCAGCGTGGGACAGAACAATTCACCCCTCCACTTT
TRBJ2-1 | TRBV20-1 | . | . | CSIASYNEQFF | TGCAGCATAGCCTCCTACAATGAGCAGTTCTTC
TRBJ2-2 | TRBV6-1 | few | . | CASSELATGELFF | TGTGCCAGCAGTGAATTGGCCACCGGGGAGCTGTTTTTT
TRBJ2-3 | TRBV5-1 | once | . | CASRTASTDTQYF | TGCGCCAGTAGGACAGCTAGCACAGATACGCAGTATTTT